The 19 T cell receptor beta chains below all came from one sample that was sequenced in a study of T cells after yellow fever vaccination. TCRdb reprocessed the 5' RACE reads with MiXCR, giving one entry per CDR3 protein. The sample includes more than 350,000 distinct CDR3 sequences, around 10% of them seen just once. The material was PBMCs, obtained on the day of the first yellow fever vaccination. Every receptor here comes from a man aged 18 to 29 who received the YFV17D yellow fever vaccine.

This clonotype was counted only a few times. J is TRBJ2-3 and V is TRBV6-5; D possibly corresponds to TRBD2 (6 bases). Trimming stripped 2 bases from V and 2 bases from J, with 14 bases between. The CDR3 loop spans 16 amino acids. Germline CDR1 is MNHEY and CDR2 is SVGAGI. CDR3 nucleotides: TGTGCCAGCAGTTACGGGGAGGATCCCCACACAGATACGCAGTATTTT. Translating gives CASSYGEDPHTDTQYF.

This clonotype was counted ten times or more. The chain is built from TRBV5-1 and TRBJ1-1; D not certain. V was trimmed by 1 base and J by 11 bases, leaving 15 bases between them. Germline V gene sequence: CDR1 SGHRS, CDR2 YFSETQ. The CDR3 contains 13 residues. The CDR3 loop is CASSLSLSREAFF. The DNA for the CDR3 is TGCGCCAGCAGCTTGTCTCTTTCGCGAGAGGCTTTCTTT.

The rearrangement links TRBV7-3 to TRBJ2-3, with 7 bases identical to TRBD1. The J segment lost 2 bases and the V segment lost 8 bases, leaving 1 base of the junction unmatched. The germline V gene encodes CDR1 SGHTA and CDR2 FQGTGA. The CDR3 extends over 12 amino acids. The CDR3 here is CASGTATDTQYF. In nucleotides, the CDR3 is TGTGCCAGCGGGACAGCCACAGATACGCAGTATTTT.

The chain recombines TRBV19 with TRBJ1-5, with a weak D call TRBD1 (5 bases). V lost 6 bases to trimming and J lost 6 bases, with 18 bases between them. The CDR3 sequence is 15 residues long. The germline V gene encodes CDR1 LNHDA and CDR2 SQIVND (reference sequence). The DNA of the CDR3 is TGTGCCAGTAGCACCCTAATGGGGGGAGGTCAGCCCCAGCATTTT. Its protein is CASSTLMGGGQPQHF.

This clonotype appeared a few times. This chain links TRBV12-3 or TRBV12-4 with TRBJ1-1; D is undetermined. This CDR3 is 14 amino acids long. The V and J ends lost 4 bases and 8 bases respectively, with 17 bases between them. CDR3: CASSSTHAKEEAFF. The CDR3, as DNA: TGTGCCAGCAGTTCGACACATGCCAAAGAGGAAGCTTTCTTT.

By proportion, this clonotype is medium-sized. The V gene is TRBV7-9, the J gene TRBJ1-5; maybe TRBD1 (6 bases). Deletions cut 5 bases from V and 0 bases from J, with 17 bases between. CDR1 and CDR2 from the germline V gene are SEHNR and FQNEAQ (reference sequence). There are 17 residues in the CDR3. The CDR3 DNA follows: TGTGCCAGCAGCAGTTACGAAGGGGGATATAGCAATCAGCCCCAGCATTTT. Translating it yields CASSSYEGGYSNQPQHF.

This clonotype has only a few counts. The chain couples TRBV5-1 to TRBJ1-4, with D unclear. The CDR3 contains 13 residues. Trimming pared 4 bases from V and 5 bases from J, leaving 9 bases between. CDR1 is SGHRS, CDR2 YFSETQ, per germline. This CDR3 is CASSRDANEKLFF. The CDR3 bases are TGCGCCAGCAGCCGGGATGCCAATGAAAAACTGTTTTTT.

The chain has TRBV14 and TRBJ2-7; 8 bases map to TRBD1. In germline, CDR1 is SGHDN, CDR2 FVKESK. Losses at the gene ends were 1 base for V and 3 bases for J; bases not matched to a gene: 5. This CDR3 contains 15 residues. The CDR3 nucleotides are TGTGCCAGCAGCCAAGCAGGGGGCCTCCTCTACGAGCAGTACTTC. Its translation is CASSQAGGLLYEQYF.

The rearrangement uses TRBV20-1 and TRBJ2-3; a weak D match, TRBD1 (5 bases). This CDR3 contains 13 residues. The V gene's germline CDR1 is DFQATT and CDR2 SNEGSKA (reference sequence). V was shortened by 5 bases and J by 6 bases, with 15 bases between the two germline ends. Here the CDR3 DNA reads TGCAGTGCTCTCGACAAAAACAGGGATACGCAGTATTTT. It translates to CSALDKNRDTQYF.

This rearrangement joins TRBV3-1 to TRBJ1-6; D unclear. V was cut by 4 bases and J by 7 bases, with 17 bases left in between. The V gene's germline CDR1 is LGHDT and CDR2 YNNKEL (reference sequence). The CDR3 spans 16 residues. The DNA for the CDR3 is TGTGCCAGCAGCCTTCTAGCAGCCCAACTCAATTCACCCCTCCACTTT. It specifies CASSLLAAQLNSPLHF.

There are many counts of this clonotype. This chain links TRBV6-6 with TRBJ2-7; D uncertain. Germline lookup yields CDR1 MNHNY and CDR2 SVGAGI (reference sequence). Between the trimmed V and J ends, which lost 8 bases and 6 bases, there was a span of 14 bases. The CDR3 sequence is 12 residues long. CDR3: CASSAGPIEQYF. The CDR3 coding sequence is TGTGCCAGCTCCGCCGGACCGATCGAGCAGTACTTC.

This clonotype has a handful of counts. This chain connects TRBV5-1 to TRBJ1-6; no clear D gene. There are 13 residues in the CDR3. Germline-derived CDR1 and CDR2 are SGHRS and YFSETQ. The ends were cut back, 3 bases at V and 7 bases at J, with 8 bases in the middle. CDR3 DNA: TGCGCCAGCAGCTGGAGGAAGAATTCACCCCTCCACTTT. Its translation: CASSWRKNSPLHF. Variable domain in full (rest from reference TRBV5-1 and TRBJ1-6): KAGVTQTPRYLIKTRGQQVTLSCSPISGHRSVSWYQQTPGQGLQFLFEYFSETQRNKGNFPGRFSGRQFSNSRSEMNVSTLELGDSALYLCASSWRKNSPLHFGNGTRLTVT.

In its sample, this clonotype was seen a few times. The V gene is TRBV13, the J gene TRBJ2-5; D ambiguous. Germline V gene data show CDR1 as PRHDT and CDR2 as FYEKMQ (reference sequence). The CDR3 has 11 residues. V lost 2 bases to trimming and J lost 5 bases, with 3 bases between them. As DNA, the CDR3 is TGTGCCAGCAGCTTACACGAGACCCAGTACTTC. The encoded protein is CASSLHETQYF.

This clonotype was observed a few times. The gene calls are TRBV14 and TRBJ2-1; the match to TRBD1 covers 10 bases. The junction had 2 bases not matched to a gene; V was cut back by 1 base and J by 2 bases. Looked up from germline, CDR1 is SGHDN and CDR2 is FVKESK. The CDR3 has 16 residues. CDR3 DNA sequence: TGTGCCAGCAGCCAAGTAGGGACAGGGGCCTACAATGAGCAGTTCTTC. It encodes CASSQVGTGAYNEQFF.

This sequence joins TRBV5-4 and TRBJ2-7; a possible D gene is TRBD1 (6 bases). This CDR3 has 15 amino acids. The V and J ends lost 4 bases and 3 bases respectively, with 17 bases between them. In germline, CDR1 is SGHNT, CDR2 YYREEE (reference sequence). The CDR3 sequence: CASSDYQGNLYEQYF. The CDR3, as DNA: TGTGCCAGCAGCGACTACCAGGGGAACCTCTACGAGCAGTACTTC.

The table lists this clonotype with a few counts. The chain recombines TRBV4-3 with TRBJ2-5; D unclear. The CDR3 sequence is 14 residues long. V was shortened by 0 bases and J by 1 base, with 6 bases between the two germline ends. Germline lookup yields CDR1 LGHNA and CDR2 YSLEER. CDR3 DNA sequence: TGCGCCAGCAGCCAAGAGCAGGCCCAAGAGACCCAGTACTTC. Translating it yields CASSQEQAQETQYF.

This clonotype was observed a handful of times. The genes are TRBV7-3 and TRBJ1-1; TRBD1 aligns across 7 bases. V was pared by 6 bases and J by 5 bases, with 9 bases of the junction left unmatched. The CDR3 consists of 14 residues. Germline V gives CDR1 SGHTA, CDR2 FQGTGA. DNA for the CDR3: TGTGCCAGCAGAAGACAGGGAGAGCGGACTGAAGCTTTCTTT. This translates into CASRRQGERTEAFF.

The chain employs TRBV18 and TRBJ2-3, with 9 positions matching TRBD2. Germline CDR1 is KGHSH and CDR2 is LQKENI. V lost 3 bases to trimming and J lost 5 bases; unmatched junction nucleotides: 12. This CDR3 has 17 residues. The CDR3 DNA sequence: TGTGCCAGCTCACCGGTGGCTAGCGGGGCAACCGGAGATACGCAGTATTTT. The encoded protein is CASSPVASGATGDTQYF.

This chain joins TRBV7-2 and TRBJ2-2, with D possibly being TRBD2 (7 bases). Between the trimmed V and J ends, which lost 1 base and 5 bases, there was a span of 14 bases. The CDR3 covers 16 residues. CDR1 is SGHTA and CDR2 is FQGNSA in the germline V gene. CDR3 coding DNA: TGTGCCAGCAGCTTAGGTTCCGCGGGGGCGACCGGGGAGCTGTTTTTT. Encoded protein: CASSLGSAGATGELFF. The full variable domain, with the rest looked up from reference TRBV7-2 and TRBJ2-2, is GAGVSQSPSNKVTEKGKDVELRCDPISGHTALYWYRQSLGQGLEFLIYFQGNSAPDKSGLPSDRFSAERTGGSVSTLTIQRTQQEDSAVYLCASSLGSAGATGELFFGEGSRLTVL.